The clone carrying this TCR beta chain was counted only a few times. No antigen is known for it. The sample originates from a study of T cells after yellow fever vaccination. Findings and limits, study-wide: Booster samples showed a return of most primary-vaccination clones (almost 97% CD4, roughly 85% CD8). By day 5 rather than day 15, the secondary response had peaked, though it was weaker.

Each CDR3 protein gets one entry after TCRdb re-called the 5' RACE reads with MiXCR. The repertoire consists of 610,000 or so distinct CDR3 sequences, with about 12% occurring once and the leading ten covering 14% to 15%. CDR3 length: 14 amino acids. Germline V gene lookup returns CDR1 DFQATT and CDR2 SNEGSKA (reference sequence). Trimming took off 6 bases at V and 0 bases at J, with 11 bases between the two ends. The sample consisted of PBMCs, taken on the day of the yellow fever booster vaccination. This sequence was found in a man younger than 40 who received the YFV17D yellow fever vaccine. This chain links TRBV20-1 with TRBJ2-2, with D perhaps TRBD1 (5 bases). CDR3 region: CSAVGATNTGELFF. CDR3 nucleotide sequence: TGCAGTGCCGTAGGGGCCACGAACACCGGGGAGCTGTTTTTT.